What follows are 31 T cell receptor beta chains derived from one specimen sequenced in a study of T-cell memory formation after mild COVID-19. TCRdb fed the 5' RACE reads into MiXCR, producing one record per CDR3 protein. The sample has 280,000 or so distinct CDR3 sequences; approximately 8% are singletons. Material: PBMCs or a T cell subset sorted from them (not recorded which). These receptor sequences come from a man aged 18 to 30 who had mild COVID-19 (a few samples of this study predate the infection). Cell type and time point are not known.

In this sample, this clonotype turned up many times. This sequence joins TRBV5-1 and TRBJ2-7, with 7 bases aligning to TRBD1. The ends lost 7 bases at V and 2 bases at J; junction bases unmatched: 9. This CDR3 spans 14 amino acids. Germline lookup yields CDR1 SGHRS and CDR2 YFSETQ. Here the CDR3 reads CASVGTAFPYEQYF. In nucleotides, the CDR3 is TGCGCCAGCGTCGGGACAGCCTTCCCCTACGAGCAGTACTTC.

This clonotype was recorded many times. The genes are TRBV7-2 and TRBJ2-4, with 9 positions matching TRBD1. V was clipped by 7 bases and J by 8 bases; unmatched bases: 6. Germline V gene sequence: CDR1 SGHTA, CDR2 FQGNSA. The length of the CDR3 is 13 residues. This CDR3 reads CASNPTGGDIQYF. The CDR3 DNA is TGTGCCAGCAACCCGACAGGGGGAGACATTCAGTACTTC.

This clonotype was detected only a few times. The V gene is TRBV30, the J gene TRBJ1-6; D not certain. V was cut by 0 bases and J by 7 bases, with 4 bases left in between. This CDR3 contains 12 residues. Per germline, CDR1 GTSNPN and CDR2 SVGIG (reference sequence). The CDR3 sequence is CAWSVMNSPLHF. CDR3 coding DNA: TGTGCCTGGAGTGTCATGAATTCACCCCTCCACTTT.

This clonotype showed up just a few times. The rearrangement uses TRBV5-1 and TRBJ2-4; the match to TRBD2 covers 7 bases. This CDR3 has 18 amino acids. Unmatched junction bases numbered 13, after V lost 4 bases and J lost 0 bases. The germline gives CDR1 SGHRS, CDR2 YFSETQ. The CDR3 spells CASSGGDRTTLAKNIQYF. The CDR3 DNA reads as TGCGCCAGCAGCGGGGGGGACCGAACGACCCTAGCCAAAAACATTCAGTACTTC.

There are a few counts of this clonotype. The chain couples TRBV9 to TRBJ1-1; the D is unclear. CDR1 is SGDLS, CDR2 YYNGEE, per germline. Trimming cost V 1 base and J 1 base, with 11 bases left between them. This CDR3 region has 15 residues. The chain's CDR3 is CASSVRSGPNTEAFF. The CDR3 nucleotides read TGTGCCAGCAGCGTAAGGTCAGGCCCGAACACTGAAGCTTTCTTT.

The CDR3 spells CASAPGPGKDIQYF. CDR3 bases: TGTGCCAGCGCCCCAGGGCCCGGGAAAGACATTCAGTACTTC. The gene calls are TRBV27 and TRBJ2-4; the D call may be TRBD1 or TRBD2 (5 bases each). Trimming stripped 8 bases from V and 8 bases from J, with 19 bases between. This CDR3 has 14 amino acids. Germline CDR1 is MNHEY and CDR2 is SMNVEV (reference sequence).

The CDR3 coding sequence is TGTGCCAGCACCCAGTCGGGGGGGCGTGGCACAGATACGCAGTATTTT. This sequence encodes CASTQSGGRGTDTQYF. The rearrangement joins TRBV7-2 to TRBJ2-3; 8 bases line up with TRBD2. The CDR3 length is 16 residues. V lost 7 bases to trimming and J lost 1 base; unmatched junction nucleotides: 10. Germline CDR1 SGHTA, CDR2 FQGNSA.

About this clonotype: One end of the junction varies from germline; a read error may be responsible. The J gene is TRBJ2-5, the V gene TRBV20-1; 8 nucleotides line up with TRBD2. The CDR3 runs to 14 residues. The germline V gene encodes CDR1 DFQATT and CDR2 SNEGSKA (reference sequence). The CDR3, as DNA: TGCAGTGCAAAACGGGGGGGCCGTGGAGAGACCCATTACTTC. Translation gives CSAKRGGRGETHYF.

This clonotype was counted many times. This chain connects TRBV5-1 to TRBJ1-2; D ambiguous. Germline values: CDR1 SGHRS, CDR2 YFSETQ. This CDR3 has 13 residues. Deletions cut 4 bases from V and 1 base from J, with 8 bases between. The CDR3 loop reads CASSPNDNYGYTF. The DNA for the CDR3 is TGCGCCAGCAGCCCCAACGATAACTATGGCTACACCTTC.

A few counts support this clonotype. The CDR3 bases are TGTGCCATCAGTGCCTACGGGGCTAGGGACGAGCAGTACGTC. This translates into CAISAYGARDEQYV. This chain connects TRBV10-3 to TRBJ2-7; either TRBD1 or TRBD2 may fit D (5 bases each). Germline V gene data show CDR1 as ENHRY and CDR2 as SYGVKD. This CDR3 is built from 14 residues. Between the trimmed V and J ends, which lost 4 bases and 5 bases, there was a span of 15 bases.

This chain joins TRBV5-1 and TRBJ2-3; D is perhaps TRBD1 or TRBD2 (5 bases each). Per germline, CDR1 SGHRS and CDR2 YFSETQ. V lost 3 bases to trimming and J lost 4 bases, with 6 bases between them. The CDR3 is 12 residues long. The CDR3 DNA reads TGCGCCAGCAGCTGGGACGCAGATACGCAGTATTTT. As protein: CASSWDADTQYF.

The rearrangement joins TRBV12-3 or TRBV12-4 to TRBJ1-5; D ambiguous. The CDR3 runs 15 residues. Trimming removed 6 bases at V and 4 bases at J, with 16 bases between. CDR3 nucleotide sequence: TGTGCCAGCAGCACCTGGGCGCAGTCAAATCAGCCCCAGCATTTT. This gives the protein CASSTWAQSNQPQHF.

This chain connects TRBV24-1 to TRBJ2-5, with D perhaps assigned TRBD1 or TRBD2 (5 bases each). CDR1 is KGHDR and CDR2 is SFDVKD in the germline V gene. This CDR3 has 14 residues. Trimming took 4 bases from V and 7 from J, leaving 15 bases between them. The CDR3 is CATSDPGTAVTQYF. CDR3 bases: TGTGCCACCAGTGACCCCGGGACGGCGGTGACCCAGTACTTC.

V is TRBV4-1 and J is TRBJ1-2; D remains ambiguous. Deletions cut 0 bases from V and 0 bases from J, with 11 bases between. Per the germline V gene, CDR1 is MGHRA and CDR2 is YSYEKL. The CDR3 runs 16 residues. The CDR3 DNA follows: TGCGCCAGCAGCCAAGAGGGTAACAGACCTAACTATGGCTACACCTTC. Translating gives CASSQEGNRPNYGYTF.

This clonotype has ten or more counts. This rearrangement joins TRBV5-1 to TRBJ1-1, with 12 bases fitting TRBD1. The CDR3 loop spans 14 amino acids. V lost 4 bases, J lost 8 bases, and 6 bases stayed unmatched. The germline V gene encodes CDR1 SGHRS and CDR2 YFSETQ. The CDR3 bases are TGCGCCAGCAGCCTGGGACAGGGGGCCGAAGAAGCTTTCTTT. It specifies CASSLGQGAEEAFF. The full variable domain, rest sourced from reference TRBV5-1 and TRBJ1-1, is KAGVTQTPRYLIKTRGQQVTLSCSPISGHRSVSWYQQTPGQGLQFLFEYFSETQRNKGNFPGRFSGRQFSNSRSEMNVSTLELGDSALYLCASSLGQGAEEAFFGQGTRLTVV.

The rearrangement uses TRBV7-9 and TRBJ1-1; D not resolved. CDR3 length: 16 amino acids. Trimming took 1 base from V and 0 from J, leaving 12 bases between them. Germline V CDR1 and CDR2: SEHNR, FQNEAQ (reference sequence). The CDR3 spells CASSLGDPVMNTEAFF. In nucleotides, the CDR3 is TGTGCCAGCAGCTTAGGTGATCCAGTTATGAACACTGAAGCTTTCTTT. Looking up the rest from reference TRBV7-9 and TRBJ1-1 gives the full variable domain: DTGVSQNPRHKITKRGQNVTFRCDPISEHNRLYWYRQTLGQGPEFLTYFQNEAQLEKSRLLSDRFSAERPKGSFSTLEIQRTEQGDSAMYLCASSLGDPVMNTEAFFGQGTRLTVV.

V and J are TRBV12-3 or TRBV12-4 and TRBJ2-7, with TRBD2 matching over 8 bases. J lost 2 bases, V lost 6 bases, and 6 bases had no gene match. The length of the CDR3 is 14 residues. The CDR3 DNA is TGTGCCAGCAGAACCGCGGGGGGCGCCTACGAGCAGTACTTC. As protein: CASRTAGGAYEQYF.

V is TRBV12-3 or TRBV12-4 and J is TRBJ2-2; D ambiguous. The CDR3 extends over 12 amino acids. Trimming shortened V by 2 bases and J by 5 bases, and 3 bases separated the two germline ends. Here the CDR3 DNA reads TGTGCCAGCAGTTTATTTACCGGGGAGCTGTTTTTT. This translates into CASSLFTGELFF.

This clonotype has only a few counts. This chain uses TRBV5-1 with TRBJ2-7; D is possibly TRBD1 (5 bases). Trimming left V 3 bases short and J 5 bases short, with 18 bases between. The CDR3 contains 15 residues. From germline, CDR1 is SGHRS and CDR2 YFSETQ. The CDR3 loop is CASSSLTDPGNEQYF. CDR3 nucleotide sequence: TGCGCCAGCAGCTCATTGACTGACCCAGGGAACGAGCAGTACTTC.

The chain couples TRBV20-1 to TRBJ2-3; possibly TRBD1 for D (6 bases). This CDR3 comprises 14 residues. Trimming removed 5 bases from V and 0 bases from J, with 12 bases in between. The V gene's germline CDR1 is DFQATT and CDR2 SNEGSKA (reference sequence). CDR3 sequence (DNA): TGCAGTGCTGAAGACAGGCGGAGCACAGATACGCAGTATTTT. As protein: CSAEDRRSTDTQYF.

The V and J genes are TRBV21-1 and TRBJ2-7; TRBD2 is the table's D call and was not checked against the DNA. TRBV21-1 is labeled a pseudogene. This CDR3 is 19 amino acids long. CDR3 bases: TGTGCCAGCAGCAAAGGTACAAGGATGGGGCCTCCGACTGACTACGAGCAGTACGTC. This gives the protein CASSKGTRMGPPTDYEQYV.

This clonotype was seen a few times. This chain connects TRBV20-1 to TRBJ2-5; weak D call: TRBD2 (5 bases). The CDR3 is 14 amino acids. Trimming left V 3 bases short and J 5 bases short, with 16 bases between. Germline V gene data show CDR1 as DFQATT and CDR2 as SNEGSKA (reference sequence). The CDR3 loop is CSASGPTSGETQYF. In DNA, the CDR3 is TGCAGTGCTAGCGGGCCCACCAGCGGTGAGACCCAGTACTTC.

Ten or more counts support this clonotype. The chain couples TRBV12-3 or TRBV12-4 to TRBJ1-2; possibly TRBD1 for D (5 bases). Trimming took 6 bases from V and 0 from J, leaving 8 bases between them. This CDR3 is built from 13 residues. CDR3 residues: CASSTTANYGYTF. DNA for the CDR3: TGTGCCAGCAGCACGACAGCTAACTATGGCTACACCTTC.

This clonotype has only a few counts. This chain connects TRBV2 to TRBJ1-4; TRBD1 is a possible D gene (6 bases). The CDR3 runs to 14 residues. The germline V gene encodes CDR1 SNHLY and CDR2 FYNNEI. V lost 4 bases and J lost 7, with 13 bases in between. This CDR3 reads CASSVGGLGEKLFF. CDR3 coding DNA: TGTGCCAGCAGTGTGGGGGGCCTGGGTGAAAAACTGTTTTTT.

V usage is TRBV4-2 and J usage is TRBJ1-3, with 8 bases aligning to TRBD1. This CDR3 is 17 amino acids long. Germline loops: CDR1 LGHNA, CDR2 YNFKEQ. V dropped 0 bases and J dropped 5; count of bases not matched to a gene: 9. In DNA form, the CDR3 reads TGTGCCAGCAGCCAAGATCTCGAAGGACAGGGCAGAAACACCATATATTTT. Protein product: CASSQDLEGQGRNTIYF.

This chain uses TRBV20-1 with TRBJ2-1, with a weak D call TRBD2 (7 bases). Trimming took 5 bases from V and 0 from J, leaving 11 bases between them. The CDR3 is made up of 14 amino acids. Germline values: CDR1 DFQATT, CDR2 SNEGSKA (reference sequence). Written as DNA, the CDR3 is TGCAGTGCTTCGCGGGGGCCCTCCTACAATGAGCAGTTCTTC. Encoded protein: CSASRGPSYNEQFF.

Only a few counts were recorded for this clonotype. V is TRBV7-8 and J is TRBJ1-2; 11 bases are a match to TRBD1. CDR3 length: 15 residues. The V gene end was trimmed by 1 base and the J gene end by 5 bases; junction bases not matched to a gene: 3. Germline V CDR1 and CDR2: SGHVS, FQNEAQ. The CDR3 nucleotides are TGTGCCAGCAGCTTAGACGGACAGGGGGCTTATGGCTACACCTTC. Translation gives CASSLDGQGAYGYTF.

This rearrangement joins TRBV11-2 to TRBJ1-2, with a possible D match to TRBD1 (6 bases). This CDR3 contains 15 residues. Germline-derived CDR1 and CDR2 are SGHAT and FQNNGV. V lost 5 bases and J 3 bases, leaving 16 bases between the germline ends. CDR3 DNA: TGTGCCAGCAGCCCCACCACTAAGGGGGACTATGGCTACACCTTC. This sequence encodes CASSPTTKGDYGYTF.

In this sample, this clonotype turned up many times. The rearrangement uses TRBV4-1 and TRBJ1-2; no clear D gene. The CDR3 is 18 amino acids. Trimming stripped 2 bases from V and 4 bases from J, with 23 bases between. The germline V gene has CDR1 MGHRA and CDR2 YSYEKL. CDR3 sequence reads: CASSQTYPQVLVGYGYTF. CDR3 DNA: TGCGCCAGCAGCCAAACGTACCCTCAGGTGCTAGTTGGCTATGGCTACACCTTC.

The chain carries TRBV11-2 and TRBJ2-7; the D gene is possibly TRBD2 (5 bases). The length of the CDR3 is 15 residues. The germline gives CDR1 SGHAT, CDR2 FQNNGV. Trimming stripped 4 bases from V and 3 bases from J, with 16 bases between. The CDR3 coding sequence is TGTGCCAGCAGCTCAACCAGAGGGAAGGGCTACGAGCAGTACTTC. It codes for CASSSTRGKGYEQYF.

This clonotype was counted only a few times. The V call is TRBV7-2, the J call TRBJ2-1, with 8 bases identical to TRBD1. Germline CDR1 SGHTA, CDR2 FQGNSA. There are 15 residues in the CDR3. The J segment lost 4 bases and the V segment lost 3 bases, leaving 5 bases of the junction unmatched. The CDR3: CASSFDRGSYNEQFF. The CDR3 nucleotides read TGTGCCAGCAGCTTCGACAGGGGCTCATACAATGAGCAGTTCTTC.